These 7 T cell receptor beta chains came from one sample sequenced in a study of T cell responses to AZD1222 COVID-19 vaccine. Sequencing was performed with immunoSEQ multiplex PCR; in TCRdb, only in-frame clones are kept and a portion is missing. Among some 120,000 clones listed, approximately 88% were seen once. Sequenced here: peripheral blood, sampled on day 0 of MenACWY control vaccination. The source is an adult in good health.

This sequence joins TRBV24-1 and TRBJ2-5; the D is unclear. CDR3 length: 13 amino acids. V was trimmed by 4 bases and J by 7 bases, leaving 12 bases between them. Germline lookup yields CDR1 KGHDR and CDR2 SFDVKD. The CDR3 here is CATSDPPTVTQYF. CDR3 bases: TGTGCCACCAGTGACCCCCCGACGGTGACCCAGTACTTC.

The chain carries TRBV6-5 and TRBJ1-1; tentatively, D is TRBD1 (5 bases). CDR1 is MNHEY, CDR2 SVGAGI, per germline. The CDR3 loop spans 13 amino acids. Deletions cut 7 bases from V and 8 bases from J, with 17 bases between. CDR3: CASTGTFREEAFF. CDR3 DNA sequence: TGTGCCAGCACCGGGACCTTTCGGGAAGAAGCTTTCTTT.

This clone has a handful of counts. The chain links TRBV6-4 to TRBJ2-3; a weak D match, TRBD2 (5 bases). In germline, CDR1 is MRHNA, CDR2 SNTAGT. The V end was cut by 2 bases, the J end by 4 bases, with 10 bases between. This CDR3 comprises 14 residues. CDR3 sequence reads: CASSDRGAPDTQYF. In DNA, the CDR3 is TGTGCCAGCAGTGACCGGGGTGCCCCAGATACGCAGTATTTT.

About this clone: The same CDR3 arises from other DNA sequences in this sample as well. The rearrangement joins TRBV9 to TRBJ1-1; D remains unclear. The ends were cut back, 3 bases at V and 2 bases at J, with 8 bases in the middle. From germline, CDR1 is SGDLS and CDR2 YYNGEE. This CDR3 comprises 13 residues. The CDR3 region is CASSADPNTEAFF. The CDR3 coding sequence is TGTGCCAGCAGCGCTGACCCAAACACTGAAGCTTTCTTT.

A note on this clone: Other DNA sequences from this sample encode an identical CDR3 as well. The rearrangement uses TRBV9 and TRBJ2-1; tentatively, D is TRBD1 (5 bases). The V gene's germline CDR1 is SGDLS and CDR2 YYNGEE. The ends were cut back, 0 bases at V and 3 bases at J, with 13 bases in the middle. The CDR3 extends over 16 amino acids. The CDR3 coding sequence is TGTGCCAGCAGCGTAGATGGCAGACAGAGCTACAATGAGCAGTTCTTC. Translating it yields CASSVDGRQSYNEQFF.

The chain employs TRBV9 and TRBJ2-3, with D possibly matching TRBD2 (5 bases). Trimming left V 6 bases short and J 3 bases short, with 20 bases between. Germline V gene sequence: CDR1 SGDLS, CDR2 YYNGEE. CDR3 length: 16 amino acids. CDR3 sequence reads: CASTAQSGLQTDTQYF. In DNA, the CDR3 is TGTGCCAGCACGGCCCAGTCAGGACTTCAGACAGATACGCAGTATTTT.

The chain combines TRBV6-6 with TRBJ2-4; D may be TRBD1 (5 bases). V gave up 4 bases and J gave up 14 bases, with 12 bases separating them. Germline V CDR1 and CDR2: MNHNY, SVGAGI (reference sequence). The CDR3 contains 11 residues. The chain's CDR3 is CASSSRAGKYF. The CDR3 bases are TGTGCCAGCAGTTCCAGGGCAGGGAAGTACTTC.